This T cell receptor beta chain was retrieved from a study of blood T cell repertoires in COVID-19. Study in general: Samples representing acute and convalescent COVID-19 were sourced from the United States, Italy and Spain. Sample material is recorded as cDNA or gDNA derived from T cells, B-cell-depleted T cells, or PBMCs.

The CDR3 sequence is 14 residues long. Germline-derived CDR1 and CDR2 are SGHRS and YFSETQ. Trimming took 4 bases from V and 1 from J; bases not matched to a gene: 4. Per the study methods: Estimated nucleated cell counts came from reference gene primer amplification. Sequencing used immunoSEQ multiplex PCR; TCRdb keeps in-frame clones, though not all of them. V and J calls plus clone size are reproduced from that table; the DNA served to infer D and trimming. The sample has about 46,000 clones, 86% seen once; the top ten hold 1.3%. The sequenced sample was peripheral blood. The sequence came from a man in his sixties with acute or convalescent COVID-19. V usage is TRBV5-1 and J usage is TRBJ1-1; TRBD1 matches at 7 bases. In DNA, the CDR3 is TGCGCCAGCAGCCCCACAGGGGAGAACACTGAAGCTTTCTTT. Encoded protein: CASSPTGENTEAFF.